The clone carrying this T cell receptor (beta chain) was seen a handful of times. What it binds is unknown. Per germline, CDR1 DFQATT and CDR2 SNEGSKA (reference sequence). The CDR3 sequence is 13 residues long. Trimming took 5 bases from V and 8 from J; bases not matched to a gene: 5. The data were obtained in a study of T cells in Graves' hyperthyroidism and ophthalmopathy. General study findings and limits: Ophthalmopathy stood apart from stable hyperthyroidism in a 13 V-J model. Most thyroid clonotypes that were expanded above 0.001 also turned up in blood.

RNA transcripts were the template for amplifying TCR beta CDR3 regions. HTBI primers were the set used in a first-round RT-PCR of the TCR CDR3. TCRdb processed the multiplex PCR reads anew with MiXCR; each CDR3 protein has one entry. This sample carries around 370,000 distinct CDR3 sequences, approximately 17% of them seen once, and the ten largest clones take 40%. The source is a man between 18 and 29 years old with Graves' ophthalmopathy. V gene TRBV20-1 combines with J gene TRBJ1-4; 10 positions agree with TRBD1. The sequencing sample was made of blood. CDR3 coding DNA: TGCAGTGCTCGACAGGGGGCGAAGGAAAAACTGTTTTTT. Protein sequence: CSARQGAKEKLFF.